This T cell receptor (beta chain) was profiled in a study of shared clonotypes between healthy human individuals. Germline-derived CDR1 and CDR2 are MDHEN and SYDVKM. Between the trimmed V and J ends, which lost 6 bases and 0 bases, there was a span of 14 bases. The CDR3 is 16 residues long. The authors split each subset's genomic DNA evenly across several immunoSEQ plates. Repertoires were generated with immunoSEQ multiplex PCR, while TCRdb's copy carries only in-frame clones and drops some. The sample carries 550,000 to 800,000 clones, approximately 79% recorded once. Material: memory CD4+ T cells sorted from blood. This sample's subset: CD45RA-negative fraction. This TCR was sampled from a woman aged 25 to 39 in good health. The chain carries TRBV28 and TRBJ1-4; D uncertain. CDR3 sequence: CASSRYSQATNEKLFF. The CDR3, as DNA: TGTGCCAGCAGCCGATATTCCCAGGCAACTAATGAAAAACTGTTTTTT.